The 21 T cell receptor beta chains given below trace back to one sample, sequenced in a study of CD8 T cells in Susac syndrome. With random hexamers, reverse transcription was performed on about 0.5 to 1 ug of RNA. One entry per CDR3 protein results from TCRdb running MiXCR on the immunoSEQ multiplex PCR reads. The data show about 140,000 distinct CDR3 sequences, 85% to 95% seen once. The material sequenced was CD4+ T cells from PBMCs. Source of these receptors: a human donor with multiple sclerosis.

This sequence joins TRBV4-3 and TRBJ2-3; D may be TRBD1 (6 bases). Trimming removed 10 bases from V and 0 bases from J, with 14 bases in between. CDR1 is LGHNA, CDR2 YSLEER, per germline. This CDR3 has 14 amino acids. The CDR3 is CANRTGISTDTQYF. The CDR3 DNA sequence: TGCGCCAACCGCACAGGGATAAGCACAGATACGCAGTATTTT.

CDR3 protein: CASSRGPGHGGKLFF. DNA of the CDR3: TGCGCCAGCAGTCGGGGCCCGGGACACGGTGGAAAGCTGTTTTTT. This chain connects TRBV23-1 to TRBJ2-2, with D possibly TRBD1 on 6 matching bases. TRBV23-1 is designated an ORF whose function remains uncertain. CDR3 length equals 15 residues. V was cut by 4 bases and J by 12 bases, with 21 bases left in between.

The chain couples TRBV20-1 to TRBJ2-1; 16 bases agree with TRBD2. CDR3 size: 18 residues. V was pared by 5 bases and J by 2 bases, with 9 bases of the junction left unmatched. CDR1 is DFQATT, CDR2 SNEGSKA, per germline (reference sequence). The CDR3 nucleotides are TGCAGTGCTCCCCGCCGGGGACTAGCGGGAGGGCCCTACAATGAGCAGTTCTTC. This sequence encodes CSAPRRGLAGGPYNEQFF.

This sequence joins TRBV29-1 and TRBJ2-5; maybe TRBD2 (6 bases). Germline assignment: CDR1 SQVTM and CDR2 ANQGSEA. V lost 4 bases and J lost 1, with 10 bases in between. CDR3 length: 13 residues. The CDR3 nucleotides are TGCAGCGTTGGGGTAGCGGCCCAAGAGACCCAGTACTTC. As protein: CSVGVAAQETQYF.

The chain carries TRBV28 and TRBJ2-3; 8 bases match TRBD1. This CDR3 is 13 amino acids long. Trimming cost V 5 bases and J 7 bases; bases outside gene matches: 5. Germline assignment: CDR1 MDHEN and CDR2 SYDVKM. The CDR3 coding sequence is TGTGCCAGCAGTAGGACAGGGCAGTATACGCAGTATTTT. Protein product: CASSRTGQYTQYF.

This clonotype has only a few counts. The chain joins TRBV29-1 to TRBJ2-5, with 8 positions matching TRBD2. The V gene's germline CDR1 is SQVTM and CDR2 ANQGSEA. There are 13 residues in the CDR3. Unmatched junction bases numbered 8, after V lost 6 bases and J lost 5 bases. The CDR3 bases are TGCAGCGTATCACTAGCGGTGGGTGAGACCCAGTACTTC. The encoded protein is CSVSLAVGETQYF.

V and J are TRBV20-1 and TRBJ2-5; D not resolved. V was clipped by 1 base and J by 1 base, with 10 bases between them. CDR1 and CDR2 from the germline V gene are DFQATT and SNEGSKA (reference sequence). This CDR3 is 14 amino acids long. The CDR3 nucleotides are TGCAGTGCTAGAGTGCCGAGAACCCAAGAGACCCAGTACTTC. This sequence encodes CSARVPRTQETQYF.

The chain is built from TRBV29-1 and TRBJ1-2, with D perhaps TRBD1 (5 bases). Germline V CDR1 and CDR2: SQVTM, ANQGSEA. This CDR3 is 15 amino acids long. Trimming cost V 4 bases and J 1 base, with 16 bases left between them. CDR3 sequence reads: CSVVGTAGLNYGYTF. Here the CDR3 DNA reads TGCAGCGTTGTAGGTACGGCAGGGCTTAACTATGGCTACACCTTC. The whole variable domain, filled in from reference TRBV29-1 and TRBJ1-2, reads SAVISQKPSRDICQRGTSLTIQCQVDSQVTMMFWYRQQPGQSLTLIATANQGSEATYESGFVIDKFPISRPNLTFSTLTVSNMSPEDSSIYLCSVVGTAGLNYGYTFGSGTRLTVV.

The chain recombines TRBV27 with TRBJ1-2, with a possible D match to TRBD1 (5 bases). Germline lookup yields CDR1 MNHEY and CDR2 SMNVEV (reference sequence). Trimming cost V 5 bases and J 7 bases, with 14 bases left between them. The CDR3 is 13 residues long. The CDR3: CASSRIDTGGYTF. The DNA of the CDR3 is TGTGCCAGCAGTCGCATAGATACAGGTGGCTACACCTTC.

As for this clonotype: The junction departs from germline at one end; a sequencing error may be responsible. In DNA form, the CDR3 reads TGCAGCGTTAGTGTGTGGAACACTGAAGCTTCCTTT. It encodes CSVSVWNTEASF. The chain is built from TRBV29-1 and TRBJ1-1; D call uncertain. CDR3 length: 12 residues. Germline CDR1 reads SQVTM; CDR2 reads ANQGSEA.

CDR3 DNA sequence: TGTGCCAGTAGTACAACCGGAGGGCAGCTCCAGGGCTACACCTTC. Amino acid sequence: CASSTTGGQLQGYTF. The rearrangement joins TRBV19 to TRBJ1-2, with D unresolved. V was shortened by 4 bases and J by 8 bases, with 20 bases between the two germline ends. CDR3 length: 15 residues. Germline loops: CDR1 LNHDA, CDR2 SQIVND (reference sequence).

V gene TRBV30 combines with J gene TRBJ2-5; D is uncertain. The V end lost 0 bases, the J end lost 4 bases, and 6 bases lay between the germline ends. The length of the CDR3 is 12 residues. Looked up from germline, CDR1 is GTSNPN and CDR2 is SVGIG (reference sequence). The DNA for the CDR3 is TGTGCCTGGAGTGTTGGTGGAGAGACCCAGTACTTC. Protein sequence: CAWSVGGETQYF.

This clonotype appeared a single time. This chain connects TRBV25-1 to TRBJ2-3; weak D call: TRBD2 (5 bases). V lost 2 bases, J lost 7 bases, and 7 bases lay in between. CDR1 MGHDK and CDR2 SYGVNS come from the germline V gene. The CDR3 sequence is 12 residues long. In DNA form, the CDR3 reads TGTGCCAGCAGTGAAGGGAGAAATACGCAGTATTTT. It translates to CASSEGRNTQYF. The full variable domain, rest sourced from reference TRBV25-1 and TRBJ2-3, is EADIYQTPRYLVIGTGKKITLECSQTMGHDKMYWYQQDPGMELHLIHYSYGVNSTEKGDLSSESTVSRIRTEHFPLTLESARPSHTSQYLCASSEGRNTQYFGPGTRLTVL.

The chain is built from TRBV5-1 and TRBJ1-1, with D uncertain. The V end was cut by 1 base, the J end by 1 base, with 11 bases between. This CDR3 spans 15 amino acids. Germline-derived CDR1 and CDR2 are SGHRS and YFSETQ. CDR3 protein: CASSLLSGSNTEAFF. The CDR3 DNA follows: TGCGCCAGCAGCTTGCTTTCCGGGTCGAACACTGAAGCTTTCTTT.

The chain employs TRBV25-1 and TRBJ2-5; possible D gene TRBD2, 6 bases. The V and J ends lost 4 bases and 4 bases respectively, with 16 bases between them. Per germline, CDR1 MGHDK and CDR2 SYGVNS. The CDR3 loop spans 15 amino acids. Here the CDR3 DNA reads TGTGCCAGCAGTGGGGGGGTGACTGCCACAGAGACCCAGTACTTC. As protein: CASSGGVTATETQYF.

The CDR3: CSASWSTQPQHF. In DNA form, the CDR3 reads TGCAGTGCTAGTTGGTCCACTCAGCCCCAGCATTTT. V is TRBV20-1 and J is TRBJ1-5, with no clear D. V shed 3 bases and J shed 6 bases, with 9 bases lying between them. Germline CDR1 and CDR2: DFQATT and SNEGSKA (reference sequence). The CDR3 runs to 12 residues.

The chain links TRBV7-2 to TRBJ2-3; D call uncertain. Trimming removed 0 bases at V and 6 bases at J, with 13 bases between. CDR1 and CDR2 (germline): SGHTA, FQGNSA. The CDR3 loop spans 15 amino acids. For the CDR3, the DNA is TGTGCCAGCAGCTTAGCGGCCAGATCCCGGGATACGCAGTATTTT. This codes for CASSLAARSRDTQYF.

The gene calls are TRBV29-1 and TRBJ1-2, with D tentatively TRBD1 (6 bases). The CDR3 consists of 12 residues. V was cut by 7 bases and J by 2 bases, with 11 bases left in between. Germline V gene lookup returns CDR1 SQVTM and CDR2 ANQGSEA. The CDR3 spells CSAGQPNYGYTF. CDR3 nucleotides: TGCAGCGCAGGACAGCCGAACTATGGCTACACCTTC.

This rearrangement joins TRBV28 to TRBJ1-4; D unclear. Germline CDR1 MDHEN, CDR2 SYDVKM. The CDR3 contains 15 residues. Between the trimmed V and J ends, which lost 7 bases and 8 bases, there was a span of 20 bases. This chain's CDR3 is CASTSPVGLGEKLFF. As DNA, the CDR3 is TGTGCCAGCACCTCCCCGGTGGGTCTCGGAGAAAAACTGTTTTTT.

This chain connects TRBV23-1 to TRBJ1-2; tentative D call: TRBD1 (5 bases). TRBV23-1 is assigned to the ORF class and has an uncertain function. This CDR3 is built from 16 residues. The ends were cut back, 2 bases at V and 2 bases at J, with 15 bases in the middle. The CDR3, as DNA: TGCGCCAGCAGTCAAAGGGGCATGGGTGACAACTATGGCTACACCTTC. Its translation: CASSQRGMGDNYGYTF.

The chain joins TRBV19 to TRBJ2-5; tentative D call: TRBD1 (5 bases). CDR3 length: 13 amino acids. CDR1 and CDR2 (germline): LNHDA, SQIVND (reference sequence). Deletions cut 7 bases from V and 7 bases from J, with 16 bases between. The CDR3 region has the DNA TGTGCCAGTACCGACCGTGGGGCAGGGACCCAGTACTTC. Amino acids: CASTDRGAGTQYF.